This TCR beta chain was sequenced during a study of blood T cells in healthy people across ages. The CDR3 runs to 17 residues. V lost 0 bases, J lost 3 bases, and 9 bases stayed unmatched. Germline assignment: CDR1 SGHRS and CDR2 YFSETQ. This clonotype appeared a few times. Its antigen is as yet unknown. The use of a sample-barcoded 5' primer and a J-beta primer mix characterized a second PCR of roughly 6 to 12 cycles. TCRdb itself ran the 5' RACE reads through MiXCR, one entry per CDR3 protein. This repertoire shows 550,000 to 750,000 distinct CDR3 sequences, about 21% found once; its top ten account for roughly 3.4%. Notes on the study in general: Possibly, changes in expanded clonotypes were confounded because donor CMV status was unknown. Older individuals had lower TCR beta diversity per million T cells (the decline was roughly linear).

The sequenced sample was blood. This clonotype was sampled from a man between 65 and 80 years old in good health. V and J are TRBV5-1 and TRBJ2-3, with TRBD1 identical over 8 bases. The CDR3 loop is CASSLAGQGGGTDTQYF. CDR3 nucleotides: TGCGCCAGCAGCTTGGCTGGACAGGGCGGTGGAACAGATACGCAGTATTTT.